A selection of T cell receptor beta chains follows, all from one sample in a study of cytomegalovirus exposure and HLA in healthy donors. TCRdb keeps only in-frame clones here, not all; method: immunoSEQ multiplex PCR. In the table there are about 260,000 clones, just under 85% of which are singletons. Specimen: PBMCs. The receptors stem from a woman aged 40 to 50 in good health and CMV-seropositive. CDR3s include the opening cysteine and the closing phenylalanine or tryptophan. D genes are given only for firm matches. Some rows mark clone size as missing; the rest say once, few, many or name a class of expanded clone.

j_gene	v_gene	abundance	d_gene	CDR3nt	CDR3aa
TRBJ2-3	TRBV29-1	.	.	TGCAGCGTTGAAGCCTTATTGCGGAGCACAGATACGCAGTATTTT	CSVEALLRSTDTQYF
TRBJ1-2	TRBV5-4	once	.	TGTGCCAGCAGCTTCCCCAGGGAGGACTATGGCTACACCTTC	CASSFPREDYGYTF
TRBJ2-7	TRBV7-2	.	TRBD2	TGTGCCAGCAGCAGAGGACTAGCGGTTTCCTACGAGCAGTACTTC	CASSRGLAVSYEQYF
TRBJ1-4	TRBV5-6	.	.	TGTGCCAGCAGTTTAAGAGTGACAACTAATGAAAAACTGTTTTTT	CASSLRVTTNEKLFF
TRBJ2-3	TRBV19	.	TRBD1	TGTGCCAGTAGTATAGTGTCCTGGGACAGGGAAGGGCCCACAGATACGCAGTATTTT	CASSIVSWDREGPTDTQYF
TRBJ1-4	TRBV11-2	.	.	TGTGCCAGCAGCCAGGACGGGGCAACTAATGAAAAACTGTTTTTT	CASSQDGATNEKLFF
TRBJ2-4	TRBV5-1	.	.	TGCGCCAGCAGCTTGGGTTTCGGGGTATTGCGGATTCAGTACTTC	CASSLGFGVLRIQYF
TRBJ2-5	TRBV29-1	.	TRBD1	TGCAGCGGTAGCCCGGGACAGGGGTTAAAGACCCAGTACTTC	CSGSPGQGLKTQYF
TRBJ2-3	TRBV9	few	.	TGTGCCAGCAGCGTAGGCGGGGCAGATACGCAGTATTTT	CASSVGGADTQYF
TRBJ2-2	TRBV19	.	TRBD2	TGTGCCACCTTAGCGGGGAGAAAGACCGGGGAGCTGTTTTTT	CATLAGRKTGELFF
TRBJ1-2	TRBV28	.	.	TGTGCCAGCAGTTTAAGGGCCAGGGGCTATGGCTACACCTTC	CASSLRARGYGYTF
TRBJ1-5	TRBV19	few	TRBD1	TGTGCCAGTATTCATACAGGGGGTAGCAATCAGCCCCAGCATTTT	CASIHTGGSNQPQHF
TRBJ2-1	TRBV7-3	.	TRBD2	TGTGCCAGCAGCTTAAACCCCTTGCGGGAGCTCAATGAGCAGTTCTTC	CASSLNPLRELNEQFF
TRBJ1-2	TRBV15	.	.	TGTGCCACCAGCCCTCCCAGCAGGGTCTATGGCTACACCTTC	CATSPPSRVYGYTF
TRBJ2-1	TRBV2	.	.	TGTGCCAGCAGTGGGCTGAGGTACAATGAGCAGTTCTTC	CASSGLRYNEQFF
TRBJ2-3	TRBV19	.	TRBD1	TGTGCCAGTAGTACGGGGGACAGGGTAACAGATACGCAGTATTTT	CASSTGDRVTDTQYF
TRBJ2-3	TRBV9	.	.	TGTGCCAGCAGCCCCGGGGTGGCGCTGATCTCAGATACGCAGTATTTT	CASSPGVALISDTQYF
TRBJ2-1	TRBV28	.	.	TGTGCCAGCAGTTTTGGCCGGGGAAGGTCGAATGAGCAGTTCTTC	CASSFGRGRSNEQFF
TRBJ2-7	TRBV6-1	.	TRBD1	TGTGCCAGCATGGGACAGGACACCGAGCAGTACTTC	CASMGQDTEQYF
TRBJ2-5	TRBV9	.	TRBD1	TGTGCCAGCAGCGTAAGGACAGGGGGCGCGACATTGGGAGAGACCCAGTACTTC	CASSVRTGGATLGETQYF
TRBJ2-2	TRBV7-2	once	TRBD1	TGTGCCAGCAATCTACCGGGACAGGGGACCGGGGAGCTGTTTTTT	CASNLPGQGTGELFF
TRBJ2-3	TRBV7-3	.	TRBD2	TGTGCCAGCAGCCCAGGACTAGCGGGAGGTCGCACAGATACGCAGTATTTT	CASSPGLAGGRTDTQYF
TRBJ2-7	TRBV19	.	.	TGTGCCAGTAGTAGGAGAGGGTCCTACGAGCAGTACTTC	CASSRRGSYEQYF
TRBJ1-2	TRBV29-1	.	TRBD1	TGCAGCGCCTTCAGGGGGCGTTGGGGCTACACCTTC	CSAFRGRWGYTF
TRBJ1-6	TRBV28	.	TRBD1	TGTGCCAGCAGTTTACGTGCGTTCGGACAGGGAAATTCACCCCTCCACTTT	CASSLRAFGQGNSPLHF
TRBJ2-7	TRBV27	.	.	TGTGCCAGCAGTTTGGCCCCCACGGCAGGGGAGCAGTACTTC	CASSLAPTAGEQYF
TRBJ2-7	TRBV30	.	TRBD1	TGTGCCTGGAGTGGACAGGGCCCCTACGAGCAGTACTTC	CAWSGQGPYEQYF
TRBJ1-3	TRBV27	.	.	TGTGCCAGCAGTTCTGAGGGTCTGGTTTCGGGAAACACCATATATTTT	CASSSEGLVSGNTIYF
TRBJ2-1	TRBV5-5	.	.	TGTGCCAGCAGCCCCCCCCTTATGGAGCAGTTCTTC	CASSPPLMEQFF
TRBJ2-1	TRBV6-1	.	TRBD2	TGTGCCAGCAGTGTCCGTTGGGGCGGGAGTTCCAATGAGCAGTTCTTC	CASSVRWGGSSNEQFF
TRBJ2-2	TRBV10-3	.	TRBD1	TGTGCCATCAGTACAGGGGGGCACACCGGGGAGCTGTTTTTT	CAISTGGHTGELFF
TRBJ1-2	TRBV7-2	few	TRBD1	TGTGCCAGCAGCGCGCTCTCAGGGGGACGGCACTATGGCTACACCTTC	CASSALSGGRHYGYTF
TRBJ1-1	TRBV19	once	.	TGTGCCAGTAGTGCTGGTCGGGGGTTTGGTGAAGCTTTCTTT	CASSAGRGFGEAFF
TRBJ2-5	TRBV7-8	.	TRBD2	TGTGCCAGCAGCTTAGCCGCGGGAGGAGAGACCCAGTACTTC	CASSLAAGGETQYF
TRBJ1-1	TRBV5-1	.	TRBD1	TGCGCCAGCAGCTTCAGGGGGCGGGGGAACACTGAAGCTTTCTTT	CASSFRGRGNTEAFF
TRBJ2-1	TRBV7-6	once	.	TGTGCCAGCAGCTTAATGGCGGCGAGCTCCTACAATGAGCAGTTCTTC	CASSLMAASSYNEQFF
TRBJ1-5	TRBV6-5	.	TRBD1	TGTGCCAGCAGCCAGGACAGGGGGCTAAATCAGCCCCAGCATTTT	CASSQDRGLNQPQHF
TRBJ1-2	TRBV27	.	TRBD1	TGTGCCAGCAGTTTATGGACAGGGTCACTACGCCCAGACTATGGCTACACCTTC	CASSLWTGSLRPDYGYTF
TRBJ1-3	TRBV6-6	.	.	TGTGCCAGCAGTTACGTGGAGGGGGGGGGTGGAAACACCATATATTTT	CASSYVEGGGGNTIYF
TRBJ2-7	TRBV6-5	.	.	TGTGCCAGCAGTCAGTGGGAGGAACGCGAGCAGTACTTC	CASSQWEEREQYF